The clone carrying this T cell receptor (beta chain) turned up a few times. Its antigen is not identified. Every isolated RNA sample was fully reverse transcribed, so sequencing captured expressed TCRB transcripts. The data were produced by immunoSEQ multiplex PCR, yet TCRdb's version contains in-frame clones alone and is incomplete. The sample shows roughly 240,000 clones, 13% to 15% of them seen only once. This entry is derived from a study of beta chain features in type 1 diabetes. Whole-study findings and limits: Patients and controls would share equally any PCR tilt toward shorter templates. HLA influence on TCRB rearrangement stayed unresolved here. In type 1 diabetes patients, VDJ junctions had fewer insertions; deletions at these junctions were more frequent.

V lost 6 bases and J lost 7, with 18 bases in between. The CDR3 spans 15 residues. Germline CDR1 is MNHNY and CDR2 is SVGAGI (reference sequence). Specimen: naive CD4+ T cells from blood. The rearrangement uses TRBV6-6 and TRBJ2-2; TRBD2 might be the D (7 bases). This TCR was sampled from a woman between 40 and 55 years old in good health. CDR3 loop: CASRAGGLNVGELFF. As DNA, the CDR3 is TGTGCCAGCAGGGCCGGGGGGCTAAATGTCGGGGAGCTGTTTTTT.